This T cell receptor beta chain was found in a study of blood T cells in healthy people across ages. Remarks on this clonotype: The antigen remains undetermined.

Study observations and caveats: A conclusive naive versus antigen-experienced comparison was prevented by the unsorted PBMCs. With naive T cell percentage, TCR beta diversity showed a strong correlation.

Losses at the gene ends were 6 bases for V and 4 bases for J; bases not matched to a gene: 11. This CDR3 has 15 amino acids. CDR1 is MNHEY and CDR2 is SMNVEV in the germline V gene (reference sequence). Then a second PCR, running about 6 to 12 cycles, was carried out with a sample-barcoded 5' primer and a J-beta primer mix. Every cDNA molecule carried a tag from a template-switch adaptor bearing 12 random nucleotides. All samples yielded 3 million or more CDR3-containing paired-end reads. TCRdb processed the 5' RACE reads anew with MiXCR; each CDR3 protein has one entry. This sample yields hundreds of thousands of distinct CDR3 sequences, of which approximately 60% are seen a single time; about 26% belongs to the top ten.

The clonotype was recovered from a middle-aged man in good health. The sample consisted of blood. This chain uses TRBV27 with TRBJ1-2, with 7 bases lining up with TRBD1. The chain's CDR3 is CASRRLMTGSYGYTF. Here the CDR3 DNA reads TGTGCCAGCAGAAGACTTATGACAGGGAGCTATGGCTACACCTTC.